Presented here are 28 T cell receptor beta chains from one specimen sequenced in a study of cytomegalovirus exposure and HLA in healthy donors (dated by TCRdb to 2017 to 2019). Receptors were amplified or captured by the immunoSEQ multiplex PCR assay. A mixture of 60 forward primers for TCR Vbeta segments and 13 reverse primers for TCR Jbeta segments was used in the multiplex PCR. TCRdb took this table from immuneACCESS and kept in-frame rearrangements with V and J called. Such tables lack part of the clones; where checked against another copy, unresolved V genes explain under half of the gap, and the rest is unexplained. The sample profile shows some 150,000 clones; nearly 80% of them were found once. Less than 1.1% of the sample is held by the ten biggest clonotypes. Sequenced material: PBMCs. Every receptor here comes from a male donor in good health and CMV-seronegative.

The chain carries TRBV7-9 and TRBJ2-1; 7 nucleotides line up with TRBD1. The V and J ends lost 7 bases and 2 bases, in that order; junction bases with no gene match: 2. Germline-derived CDR1 and CDR2 are SEHNR and FQNEAQ (reference sequence). CDR3 length: 13 amino acids. The CDR3 here is CASIQGTYNEQFF. In DNA form, the CDR3 reads TGTGCCAGCATACAGGGGACCTACAATGAGCAGTTCTTC.

CDR3 sequence reads: CASSYSAAANQPQHF. CDR3 nucleotide sequence: TGTGCCAGCAGTTACTCGGCGGCAGCTAATCAGCCCCAGCATTTT. This sequence joins TRBV6-5 and TRBJ1-5, with D uncertain. The CDR3 totals 15 residues. Germline loops: CDR1 MNHEY, CDR2 SVGAGI. V lost 0 bases and J 4 bases, leaving 10 bases between the germline ends.

The gene calls are TRBV28 and TRBJ2-6; D gene unclear. The germline V gene has CDR1 MDHEN and CDR2 SYDVKM. Trimming removed 3 bases at V and 0 bases at J, with 6 bases between. There are 15 residues in the CDR3. DNA of the CDR3: TGTGCCAGCAGTTTTTCCGGCTCTGGGGCCAACGTCCTGACTTTC. Its protein is CASSFSGSGANVLTF.

The chain carries TRBV12-5 and TRBJ2-7, with D unresolved. From germline, CDR1 is LGHNT and CDR2 FRNRAP. The V and J ends lost 2 bases and 6 bases respectively, with 11 bases between them. The CDR3 has 13 residues. CDR3 in amino acids: CASGLLRVGEQYF. In nucleotides, the CDR3 is TGTGCTAGTGGTTTGTTACGGGTTGGCGAGCAGTACTTC.

The rearrangement links TRBV7-6 to TRBJ2-1, with 8 bases lining up with TRBD2. CDR1 and CDR2 (germline): SGHVS, FNYEAQ. With 4 bases clipped from V and 0 bases from J, the junction kept 8 bases outside the gene matches. The CDR3 runs to 17 residues. CDR3 loop: CASSYLAGGSSYNEQFF. The CDR3 DNA reads as TGTGCCAGCAGCTATCTCGCGGGGGGTAGCTCCTACAATGAGCAGTTCTTC. The variable domain in full, completed from reference TRBV7-6 and TRBJ2-1, reads GAGVSQSPRYKVTKRGQDVALRCDPISGHVSLYWYRQALGQGPEFLTYFNYEAQQDKSGLPNDRFSAERPEGSISTLTIQRTEQRDSAMYRCASSYLAGGSSYNEQFFGPGTRLTVL.

This chain uses TRBV5-6 with TRBJ1-2; maybe TRBD1 (6 bases). With 3 bases removed from V and 0 bases from J, the gap between germline ends came to 9 bases. There are 14 residues in the CDR3. Germline CDR1 SGHDT, CDR2 YYEEEE. Here the CDR3 reads CASSYRESNYGYTF. Written as DNA, the CDR3 is TGTGCCAGCAGCTACAGGGAATCTAACTATGGCTACACCTTC. Filled out from reference TRBV5-6 and TRBJ1-2, the complete variable domain reads DAGVTQSPTHLIKTRGQQVTLRCSPKSGHDTVSWYQQALGQGPQFIFQYYEEEERQRGNFPDRFSGHQFPNYSSELNVNALLLGDSALYLCASSYRESNYGYTFGSGTRLTVV.

This sequence joins TRBV4-1 and TRBJ2-5; 9 positions agree with TRBD2. Losses at the gene ends were 4 bases for V and 3 bases for J; bases not matched to a gene: 0. There are 13 residues in the CDR3. Germline V gene data show CDR1 as MGHRA and CDR2 as YSYEKL. The CDR3 region has the DNA TGCGCCAGCAGCCGGACTAGCGAAGAGACCCAGTACTTC. As protein: CASSRTSEETQYF.

CDR3 DNA sequence: TGTGCCAGCAGCAAGGGACAGGGGGACCCCTACGAGCAGTACTTC. Its translation is CASSKGQGDPYEQYF. V usage is TRBV21-1 and J usage is TRBJ2-7; the listed D gene, TRBD1, was not tested against the DNA. TRBV21-1 constitutes a pseudogene. This CDR3 region has 15 residues.

The chain joins TRBV5-6 to TRBJ2-3; 7 nucleotides agree with TRBD1. Unmatched junction bases numbered 3, after V lost 0 bases and J lost 2 bases. The germline V gene has CDR1 SGHDT and CDR2 YYEEEE. The CDR3 has 15 amino acids. The CDR3 here is CASSLDRGYTDTQYF. Here the CDR3 DNA reads TGTGCCAGCAGCTTGGACAGGGGATACACAGATACGCAGTATTTT.

J is TRBJ1-1 and V is TRBV9, with D possibly matching TRBD1 (5 bases). The V end lost 0 bases, the J end lost 5 bases, and 14 bases lay between the germline ends. The CDR3 extends over 15 amino acids. The V gene's germline CDR1 is SGDLS and CDR2 YYNGEE. CDR3 region: CASSVDGRGWTEAFF. The CDR3 DNA follows: TGTGCCAGCAGCGTAGACGGGAGGGGATGGACTGAAGCTTTCTTT.

The chain recombines TRBV30 with TRBJ1-5; TRBD1 aligns across 8 bases. The V segment lost 5 bases and the J segment 6 bases; nucleotides outside the gene matches: 9. The CDR3 is 14 residues long. The germline V gene encodes CDR1 GTSNPN and CDR2 SVGIG (reference sequence). CDR3 DNA sequence: TGTGCCTGGGCCCAGACAGGGGACAGTCAGCCCCAGCATTTT. Translation gives CAWAQTGDSQPQHF.

This rearrangement joins TRBV5-3 to TRBJ2-7, with D unclear. TRBV5-3 is flagged as an ORF with uncertain function. V was trimmed by 5 bases and J by 2 bases, leaving 20 bases between them. The CDR3 length is 16 residues. CDR3 sequence (DNA): TGTGCCAGAAGTTGGCTGTTAGGAGATTCAACCTACGAGCAGTACTTC. Amino acids: CARSWLLGDSTYEQYF.

The chain uses TRBV7-2 and TRBJ1-1, with 9 bases aligning to TRBD1. This CDR3 comprises 15 residues. V gave up 3 bases and J gave up 4 bases; unmatched junction bases: 6. Looked up from germline, CDR1 is SGHTA and CDR2 is FQGNSA. Here the CDR3 reads CASSFDRGGATEAFF. CDR3 nucleotides: TGTGCCAGCAGCTTCGACAGGGGGGGAGCCACTGAAGCTTTCTTT.

The chain carries TRBV5-1 and TRBJ1-6; no firm D call. The CDR3 runs to 15 residues. Germline loops: CDR1 SGHRS, CDR2 YFSETQ. The V end was cut by 0 bases, the J end by 10 bases, with 14 bases between. The CDR3 here is CASSLVGQAGSPLHF. DNA for the CDR3: TGCGCCAGCAGCTTGGTAGGTCAGGCCGGATCACCCCTCCACTTT.

This clone was found once. The V gene is TRBV29-1, the J gene TRBJ1-3; D perhaps matches TRBD1 (6 bases). Germline CDR1 SQVTM, CDR2 ANQGSEA. The CDR3 loop spans 14 amino acids. Trimming removed 7 bases from V and 0 bases from J, with 13 bases in between. CDR3 sequence: CSATTGTSGNTIYF. CDR3 in DNA: TGCAGCGCCACAACAGGGACCTCTGGAAACACCATATATTTT.

CDR3 in DNA: TGTGCAAGTCGCTTAGAGCGTGCGGGGAACACTGAAGCTTTCTTT. Its protein product is CASRLERAGNTEAFF. This chain links TRBV12-2 with TRBJ1-1. TRBV12-2 is flagged as a pseudogene. The length of the CDR3 is 15 residues.

This clone was observed a few times. The chain links TRBV6-5 to TRBJ2-4; 8 bases fit TRBD1. The CDR3 has 15 amino acids. Germline V gene data show CDR1 as MNHEY and CDR2 as SVGAGI. J was trimmed by 0 bases and V by 6 bases; bases with no gene match: 4. As DNA, the CDR3 is TGTGCCAGCAGGGACGACAGGGGAGCCAAAAACATTCAGTACTTC. Protein: CASRDDRGAKNIQYF.

V usage is TRBV5-1 and J usage is TRBJ2-5; possibly TRBD2 for D (5 bases). V was trimmed by 4 bases and J by 7 bases, leaving 20 bases between them. Germline CDR1 and CDR2: SGHRS and YFSETQ. This CDR3 contains 15 residues. The CDR3 DNA sequence: TGCGCCAGCAGCAGGGAGAAGTTAGACGTAGGGACCCAGTACTTC. It encodes CASSREKLDVGTQYF.

This rearrangement joins TRBV5-1 to TRBJ2-3; D may be TRBD2 (6 bases). The CDR3 has 14 residues. V dropped 4 bases and J dropped 2 bases, with 11 bases sitting between them. Germline loops: CDR1 SGHRS, CDR2 YFSETQ. The CDR3 DNA reads TGCGCCAGCAGCGGGGGACTGATCACAGATACGCAGTATTTT. Encoded protein: CASSGGLITDTQYF.

This chain connects TRBV10-3 to TRBJ2-2; 9 nucleotides line up with TRBD2. V gave up 2 bases and J gave up 5 bases; unmatched junction bases: 6. Germline lookup yields CDR1 ENHRY and CDR2 SYGVKD. The CDR3 is made up of 16 amino acids. CDR3 protein: CAISEAAGGRTGELFF. The CDR3, as DNA: TGTGCCATCAGTGAGGCGGCGGGGGGGCGTACCGGGGAGCTGTTTTTT.

The chain is built from TRBV7-3 and TRBJ2-5; unclear D gene. The CDR3 is made up of 14 amino acids. Between the trimmed V and J ends, which lost 5 bases and 4 bases, there was a span of 14 bases. CDR1 and CDR2 from the germline V gene are SGHTA and FQGTGA. CDR3 protein: CASSPSPGGETQYF. CDR3 bases: TGTGCCAGCAGCCCGAGCCCGGGTGGAGAGACCCAGTACTTC.

This sequence joins TRBV6-5 and TRBJ2-3; 9 nucleotides match TRBD2. In germline, CDR1 is MNHEY, CDR2 SVGAGI. The J segment lost 5 bases and the V segment lost 7 bases, leaving 7 bases of the junction unmatched. This CDR3 comprises 14 residues. The CDR3 is CASNSGGRVDTQYF. For the CDR3, the DNA is TGTGCCAGCAACAGCGGGGGGAGGGTAGATACGCAGTATTTT.

This chain connects TRBV7-2 to TRBJ1-2; no clear D. The V end lost 3 bases, the J end lost 4 bases, and 9 bases lay between the germline ends. This CDR3 is built from 13 residues. Germline V gives CDR1 SGHTA, CDR2 FQGNSA. This CDR3 reads CASSLGNLYGYTF. Here the CDR3 DNA reads TGTGCCAGCAGCTTGGGCAACCTCTATGGCTACACCTTC.

This clone was found a few times. The J gene is TRBJ2-5, the V gene TRBV11-2, with 10 positions matching TRBD1. This CDR3 is built from 15 residues. Germline values: CDR1 SGHAT, CDR2 FQNNGV. The V segment lost 5 bases and the J segment 5 bases; nucleotides outside the gene matches: 8. The CDR3 is CASSTDRGFGETQYF. The DNA for the CDR3 is TGTGCCAGCAGCACGGACAGGGGGTTCGGGGAGACCCAGTACTTC.

This chain connects TRBV1 to TRBJ2-5; no DNA check was done on the table's D call, TRBD1. TRBV1 is a listed pseudogene. CDR3 length: 15 amino acids. DNA of the CDR3: TGCACCAGCAGCCAAGAATTGAACAGGGTAGAGACCCAGTACTTC. This sequence encodes CTSSQELNRVETQYF.

The gene calls are TRBV30 and TRBJ2-5, with unresolved D. Germline V gene data show CDR1 as GTSNPN and CDR2 as SVGIG (reference sequence). The CDR3 length is 10 residues. The CDR3 nucleotides read TGTGCACTGTCTACTACGAGCATGTACTTC. Translated, it gives CALSTTSMYF.

The chain joins TRBV14 to TRBJ2-3, with no clear D. There are 16 residues in the CDR3. Germline V gives CDR1 SGHDN, CDR2 FVKESK. V was cut by 4 bases and J by 4 bases, with 18 bases left in between. CDR3 in amino acids: CASSPVNSGRADTQYF. The CDR3 DNA sequence: TGTGCCAGCAGCCCAGTGAACAGTGGGCGTGCAGATACGCAGTATTTT.

The rearrangement uses TRBV7-9 and TRBJ1-1, with TRBD1 as a possible D gene (6 bases). V lost 2 bases, J lost 5 bases, and 12 bases lay in between. CDR3 size: 14 residues. From germline, CDR1 is SEHNR and CDR2 FQNEAQ (reference sequence). The CDR3 DNA sequence: TGTGCCAGCAGCTTACCAGGGGAGAAGACTGAAGCTTTCTTT. Translating it yields CASSLPGEKTEAFF.